A selection of T cell receptor beta chains follows, all from one sample in a study of T cell responses to AZD1222 COVID-19 vaccine. This table comes from immunoSEQ multiplex PCR, and its TCRdb copy is limited to in-frame clones, with some not included. This sample has about 120,000 clones, with roughly 90% found just once. The specimen was peripheral blood, collected on day 0 of AZD1222 vaccination. Every receptor here comes from an adult in good health. Each CDR3 is given with its conserved first and last residue. The D gene is left open where the match is weak. Some rows have no size entry. The others give once, few or many, or a class for an expanded clone.

d_gene	abundance	v_gene	j_gene	CDR3nt	CDR3aa
NA	NA	TRBV28	TRBJ1-2	TGTGCCAGCAGTCGGACAGCGCTTAACTATGGCTACACCTTC	CASSRTALNYGYTF
NA	NA	TRBV2	TRBJ1-5	TGTGCCAGCTCCGGAAGGTTTTTGAATAATCAGCCCCAGCATTTT	CASSGRFLNNQPQHF
NA	NA	TRBV24-1	TRBJ2-1	TGTGCCACCAGTGATTTCGCGTACCCCTACAATGAGCAGTTCTTC	CATSDFAYPYNEQFF
NA	NA	TRBV30	TRBJ1-2	TGTGCCTCTCCCAGGGGAGCTAACTATGGCTACACCTTC	CASPRGANYGYTF
TRBD2	NA	TRBV4-1	TRBJ2-5	TGCGCCAGCAGCCAAGAACGGGCAGCCGACGGGGGGGAGACCCAGTACTTC	CASSQERAADGGETQYF
TRBD1	NA	TRBV5-5	TRBJ2-7	TGTGCCAGCAGCTACACCCCGGGACAGGGGGCCTACGAGCAGTACTTC	CASSYTPGQGAYEQYF
NA	NA	TRBV25-1	TRBJ2-1	TGTGCCAGCAGTGATGGACGTTACAATGAGCAGTTCTTC	CASSDGRYNEQFF
NA	NA	TRBV7-2	TRBJ2-5	TGTGCCAGCAGCCCCCTACCGGGCGTCCAAGAGACCCAGTACTTC	CASSPLPGVQETQYF
TRBD1	NA	TRBV6-5	TRBJ1-5	TGTGCCAGCAGTTCTGGGGGACAGGGCAATCAGCCCCAGCATTTT	CASSSGGQGNQPQHF
NA	NA	TRBV4-1	TRBJ1-1	TGCGCCAGCAGCCCCCGGGGGACGAACACTGAAGCTTTCTTT	CASSPRGTNTEAFF
TRBD2	NA	TRBV6-2/TRBV6-3	TRBJ2-5	TGTGCCAGCAGTTTTGGACTAGCTAGAGAGACCCAGTACTTC	CASSFGLARETQYF
NA	few	TRBV29-1	TRBJ1-4	TGCAGCGTTGAAGTGGTGCAGGGCGGAAGAGAAAAACTGTTTTTT	CSVEVVQGGREKLFF
NA	NA	TRBV3-1/TRBV3-2	TRBJ1-1	TGTGCCAGCAGCCAAGATCGGCAGGACCTGAACACTGAAGCTTTCTTT	CASSQDRQDLNTEAFF
NA	NA	TRBV12-3/TRBV12-4	TRBJ1-1	TGTGCCAGCAGGTCCAATCGGGACACTGAAGCTTTCTTT	CASRSNRDTEAFF
TRBD2	NA	TRBV19	TRBJ2-3	TGTGCCAGTAGTATAGCCTGGGGGGGGGCAGATACGCAGTATTTT	CASSIAWGGADTQYF
TRBD1	NA	TRBV5-1	TRBJ1-2	TGCGCCAGCAGTGGGACAGCAACTCGCCTGGGCCAAGGCTACACCTTC	CASSGTATRLGQGYTF
NA	NA	TRBV29-1	TRBJ2-7	TGCAGCGTTACACCCGGGACCTCCTACGAGCAGTACTTC	CSVTPGTSYEQYF
TRBD1	NA	TRBV5-1	TRBJ2-1	TGCGCCAGCAGCTTCACAGGGGGCGGCTTAAATGAGCAGTTCTTC	CASSFTGGGLNEQFF
NA	NA	TRBV7-3	TRBJ1-2	TGTGCCAGCAGCTTAAGTGGCCCAGATGGCTACACCTTC	CASSLSGPDGYTF
TRBD1	NA	TRBV6-5	TRBJ1-1	TGTGCCAGCAGTCGGACAGGCAAAGCTTTCTTT	CASSRTGKAFF
NA	NA	TRBV7-2	TRBJ1-5	TGTGCCAGCAGCCAGGGGAGTAGCGGGCAGCCCCAGCATTTT	CASSQGSSGQPQHF
NA	NA	TRBV4-1	TRBJ2-1	TGCGCCAGCAGCCAGGGGGGCTCCTACAATGAGCAGTTCTTC	CASSQGGSYNEQFF
NA	NA	TRBV28	TRBJ1-1	TGTGCCAGCAGTTTAAAACAGTCTAGCACTGAAGCTTTCTTT	CASSLKQSSTEAFF
NA	NA	TRBV19	TRBJ1-6	TGTGCCAGTAGTAGGTTGAATTCACCCCTCCACTTT	CASSRLNSPLHF
TRBD1	NA	TRBV6-2/TRBV6-3	TRBJ1-5	TGTGCCAGCAGTAACAGGGGCTATAGCAATCAGCCCCAGCATTTT	CASSNRGYSNQPQHF
NA	NA	TRBV10-3	TRBJ1-4	TGTGCCATCAGCGCCACAGGGAATGAAAAACTGTTTTTT	CAISATGNEKLFF
TRBD1	once	TRBV11-2	TRBJ2-2	TGTGCCAGCAGTGTTACAGGGGGCACCGGGGAGCTGTTTTTT	CASSVTGGTGELFF
NA	NA	TRBV19	TRBJ2-7	TGTGCCAGTAGTATTCGGGATTTCTCCTACGAGCAGTACTTC	CASSIRDFSYEQYF
TRBD1	once	TRBV5-1	TRBJ2-2	TGCGCCAGCTCCCCACAGGGGCTGAACACCGGGGAGCTGTTTTTT	CASSPQGLNTGELFF
NA	NA	TRBV27	TRBJ1-2	TGTGCCAGCAGACGCGAGGGGGTTGGCTACACCTTC	CASRREGVGYTF
TRBD2	NA	TRBV27	TRBJ2-2	TGTGCCAGCAGTTCCCTGACTAGCGGGGACGCCGGGGAGCTGTTTTTT	CASSSLTSGDAGELFF
NA	NA	TRBV18	TRBJ1-1	TGTGCCAGCCGGGGAGGGGTGAACACTGAAGCTTTCTTT	CASRGGVNTEAFF
NA	NA	TRBV28	TRBJ2-1	TGTGCCAGCAAAAATGCGGACTACAATGAGCAGTTCTTC	CASKNADYNEQFF
NA	NA	TRBV15	TRBJ1-2	TGTGCCACCAGCAGGCAAGCGGATGGCTACACCTTC	CATSRQADGYTF
NA	NA	TRBV27	TRBJ2-7	TGTGCCAGCAGTCCCTCGCTAGTCTTCTACGAGCAGTACTTC	CASSPSLVFYEQYF
NA	once	TRBV27	TRBJ2-7	TGTGCCAGCAGTTTTTCAGTTGGCCGGGTCTCCTACGAGCAGTACTTC	CASSFSVGRVSYEQYF
TRBD2	once	TRBV7-2	TRBJ2-1	TGTGCCAGCAGCCCTGGACTAGTTCAGGAGCAGTTCTTC	CASSPGLVQEQFF
NA	few	TRBV27	TRBJ2-7	TGTGCCAGCAGATCCCTGGTTGCCGACGAGCAGTACTTC	CASRSLVADEQYF
TRBD1	NA	TRBV14	TRBJ2-1	TGTGCCAGCAGCCTACGGGACAGACCAAGGGAGCAGTTCTTC	CASSLRDRPREQFF
NA	NA	TRBV2	TRBJ2-7	TGTGCCAGCAGGGACTCAGGGGCCTACGAGCAGTACTTC	CASRDSGAYEQYF
NA	NA	TRBV10-3	TRBJ2-1	TGTGCCTCTCGGTGGGGGGACTACAATGAGCAGTTCTTC	CASRWGDYNEQFF
NA	NA	TRBV5-5	TRBJ1-1	TGTGCCAGCAGCTGGGGCCAGGCAAACCCTGAAGCTTTCTTT	CASSWGQANPEAFF
NA	NA	TRBV5-8	TRBJ1-5	TGTGCCAGCAGCTTGAGGCAGGATAGCAATCAGCCCCAGCATTTT	CASSLRQDSNQPQHF
NA	NA	TRBV3-1/TRBV3-2	TRBJ2-1	TGTGCCAGCAGGTTTAGGGGGGCCGGATTCAATGAGCAGTTCTTC	CASRFRGAGFNEQFF
TRBD2	NA	TRBV7-3	TRBJ2-1	TGTGCCAGCAGCTTACTAGCGGGAGAAGGCAATGAGCAGTTCTTC	CASSLLAGEGNEQFF
TRBD1	NA	TRBV2	TRBJ1-2	TGTGCCAGCAGTTTAGACAGGGGCTATGGCTACACCTTC	CASSLDRGYGYTF
NA	few	TRBV6-5	TRBJ1-1	TGTGCCAGCAGTTACTCGAAGGGTATGCACACTGAAGCTTTCTTT	CASSYSKGMHTEAFF
TRBD1	NA	TRBV13	TRBJ2-7	TGTGCCAGCAGGGGGTCGACAGGGCTGGGGGAGCAGTACTTC	CASRGSTGLGEQYF
NA	NA	TRBV10-3	TRBJ2-2	TGTGCCACCCTACGGACAGAGAACACCGGGGAGCTGTTTTTT	CATLRTENTGELFF
NA	NA	TRBV6-1	TRBJ1-2	TGTGCCAGCAGTGAGGAAGGCTACACCTTC	CASSEEGYTF
NA	NA	TRBV7-2	TRBJ1-2	TGTGCCAGCAGCTTAGCAGGGATCTATGGCTACACCTTC	CASSLAGIYGYTF
NA	NA	TRBV5-6	TRBJ2-5	TGTGCCAGCAGCCCGAGGACAGCGTACCAAGAGACCCAGTACTTC	CASSPRTAYQETQYF
NA	NA	TRBV28	TRBJ2-5	TGTGCCAGCAGCCTCCAGGTTGTAGAGACCCAGTACTTC	CASSLQVVETQYF
NA	NA	TRBV5-5	TRBJ2-7	TGTGCCAGCAGCTTTGGGCTAAACGAGCAGTACTTC	CASSFGLNEQYF
NA	few	TRBV18	TRBJ2-7	TGTGCCAGCTCCCCTCTCGGAGGGAGCTACGAGCAGTACTTC	CASSPLGGSYEQYF